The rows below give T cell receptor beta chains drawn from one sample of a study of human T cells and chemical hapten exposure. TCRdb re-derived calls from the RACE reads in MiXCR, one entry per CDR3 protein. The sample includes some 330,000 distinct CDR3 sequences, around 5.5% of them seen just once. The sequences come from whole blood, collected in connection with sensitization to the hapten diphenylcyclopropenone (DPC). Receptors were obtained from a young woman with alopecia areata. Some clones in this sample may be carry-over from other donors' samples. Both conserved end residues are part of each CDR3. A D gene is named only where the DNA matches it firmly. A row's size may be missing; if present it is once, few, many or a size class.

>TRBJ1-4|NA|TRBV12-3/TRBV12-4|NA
TGTGCCAGCAGGCCCGAAGTTGCAACTAATGAAAAACTGTTTTTT
CASRPEVATNEKLFF
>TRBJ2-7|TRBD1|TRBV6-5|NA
TGTGCCAGTCAGACAGGGTACTACGAGCAGTACTTC
CASQTGYYEQYF
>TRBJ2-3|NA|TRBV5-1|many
TGCGCCAGCAGCCCTGAGGCGGGTATTGATACGCAGTATTTT
CASSPEAGIDTQYF
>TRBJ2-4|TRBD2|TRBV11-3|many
TGTGCCAGCAGCTTCGGCGGGGGGGCCGGAGACATTCAGTACTTC
CASSFGGGAGDIQYF
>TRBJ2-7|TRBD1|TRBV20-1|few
TGCAGTGCCGCCTCAGACAGGGACTACGAGCAGTACTTC
CSAASDRDYEQYF
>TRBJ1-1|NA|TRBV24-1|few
TGTGCCACCAGTGATGAACAGGGCGGAACTGAAGCTTTCTTT
CATSDEQGGTEAFF
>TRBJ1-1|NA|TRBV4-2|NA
TGTGCCAGCAGCCAAGACGGTTTACAGAACACTGAAGCTTTCTTT
CASSQDGLQNTEAFF
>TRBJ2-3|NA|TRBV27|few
TGTGCCAGCAGTTTATTCGGGGGCTCGGATACGCAGTATTTT
CASSLFGGSDTQYF
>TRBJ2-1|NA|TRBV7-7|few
TGTGCTAGCAGCTTAGAAGGGGGAGCCTACAATGAGCAGTTCTTC
CASSLEGGAYNEQFF
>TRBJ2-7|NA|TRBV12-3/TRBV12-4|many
TGTGCCAGCAGGCACAGGGACGAGCAGTACTTC
CASRHRDEQYF